Below, one TCR beta chain is given with its context. Antigen unknown. These data come from a study of identical twins. Broader study findings: Invariant cells of the MAIT and iNKT types might have partly distorted the zero-insertion analyses. Insertions were fewer in abundant cord blood beta clonotypes, whereas memory repertoires showed none of this pattern. Rather than following the same donors, the conclusions depended on cross-sectional statistical analysis.

In germline, CDR1 is MDHEN, CDR2 SYDVKM. V was pared by 3 bases and J by 3 bases, with 15 bases between. The CDR3 spans 16 residues. In TCRdb, the 5' RACE reads were re-called with MiXCR into one record per CDR3 protein. The sample lists around 680,000 distinct CDR3 sequences; 8.6% were seen once. The same sample was also studied in work on yellow fever vaccine responses in identical twins.

The chain recombines TRBV28 with TRBJ1-5, with a possible D match to TRBD1 (6 bases). The clonotype originates from a young woman in good health. The sample was PBMCs. The CDR3 nucleotides are TGTGCCAGCAGTTTTTCAGGACAGCACCTCAATCAGCCCCAGCATTTT. This sequence encodes CASSFSGQHLNQPQHF.